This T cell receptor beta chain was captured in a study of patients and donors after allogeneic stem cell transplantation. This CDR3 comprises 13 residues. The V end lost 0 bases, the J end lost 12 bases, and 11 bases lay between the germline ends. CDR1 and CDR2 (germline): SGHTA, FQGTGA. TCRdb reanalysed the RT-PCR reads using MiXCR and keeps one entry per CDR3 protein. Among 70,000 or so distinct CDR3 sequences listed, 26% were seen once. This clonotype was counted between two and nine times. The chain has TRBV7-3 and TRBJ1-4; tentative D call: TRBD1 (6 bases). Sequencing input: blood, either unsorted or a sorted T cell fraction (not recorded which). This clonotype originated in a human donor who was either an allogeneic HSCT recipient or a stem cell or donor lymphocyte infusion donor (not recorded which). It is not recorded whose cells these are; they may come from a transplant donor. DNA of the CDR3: TGTGCCAGCAGCTTAACGCAGGGGAGGGAACTGTTTTTT. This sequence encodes CASSLTQGRELFF.